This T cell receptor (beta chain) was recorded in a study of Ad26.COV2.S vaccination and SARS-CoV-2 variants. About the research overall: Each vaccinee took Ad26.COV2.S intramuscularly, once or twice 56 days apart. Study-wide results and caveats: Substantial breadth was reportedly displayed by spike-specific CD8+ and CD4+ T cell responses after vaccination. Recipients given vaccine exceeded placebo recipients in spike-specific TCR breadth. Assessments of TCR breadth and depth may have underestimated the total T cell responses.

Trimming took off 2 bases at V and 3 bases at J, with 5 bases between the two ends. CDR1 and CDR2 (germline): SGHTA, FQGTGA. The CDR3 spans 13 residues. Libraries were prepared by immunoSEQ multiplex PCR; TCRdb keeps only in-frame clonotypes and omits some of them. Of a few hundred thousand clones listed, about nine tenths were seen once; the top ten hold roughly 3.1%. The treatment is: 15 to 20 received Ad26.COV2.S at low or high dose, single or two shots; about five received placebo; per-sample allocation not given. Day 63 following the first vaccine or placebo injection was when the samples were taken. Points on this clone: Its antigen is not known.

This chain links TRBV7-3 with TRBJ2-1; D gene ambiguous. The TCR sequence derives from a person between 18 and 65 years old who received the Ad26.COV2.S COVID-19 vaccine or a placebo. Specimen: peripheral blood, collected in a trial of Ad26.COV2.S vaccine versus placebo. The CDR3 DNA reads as TGTGCCAGCAGCTTATCCCTCTACAATGAGCAGTTCTTC. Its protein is CASSLSLYNEQFF.